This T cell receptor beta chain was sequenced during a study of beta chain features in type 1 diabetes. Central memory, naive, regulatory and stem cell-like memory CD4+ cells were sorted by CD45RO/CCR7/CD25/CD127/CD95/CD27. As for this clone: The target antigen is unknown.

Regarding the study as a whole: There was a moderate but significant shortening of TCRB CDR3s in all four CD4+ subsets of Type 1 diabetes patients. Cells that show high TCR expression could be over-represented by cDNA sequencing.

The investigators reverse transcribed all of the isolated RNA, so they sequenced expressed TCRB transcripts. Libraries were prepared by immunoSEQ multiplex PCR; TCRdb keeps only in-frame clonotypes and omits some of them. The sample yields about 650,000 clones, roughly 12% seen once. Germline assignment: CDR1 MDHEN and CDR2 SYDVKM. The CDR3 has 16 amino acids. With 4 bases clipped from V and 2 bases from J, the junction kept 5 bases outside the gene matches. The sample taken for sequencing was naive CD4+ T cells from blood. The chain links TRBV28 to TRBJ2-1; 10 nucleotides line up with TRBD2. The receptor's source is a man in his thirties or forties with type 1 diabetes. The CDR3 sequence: CASSSLSGGAYNEQFF. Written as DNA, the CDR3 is TGTGCCAGCAGTTCCCTAAGCGGGGGGGCCTACAATGAGCAGTTCTTC.